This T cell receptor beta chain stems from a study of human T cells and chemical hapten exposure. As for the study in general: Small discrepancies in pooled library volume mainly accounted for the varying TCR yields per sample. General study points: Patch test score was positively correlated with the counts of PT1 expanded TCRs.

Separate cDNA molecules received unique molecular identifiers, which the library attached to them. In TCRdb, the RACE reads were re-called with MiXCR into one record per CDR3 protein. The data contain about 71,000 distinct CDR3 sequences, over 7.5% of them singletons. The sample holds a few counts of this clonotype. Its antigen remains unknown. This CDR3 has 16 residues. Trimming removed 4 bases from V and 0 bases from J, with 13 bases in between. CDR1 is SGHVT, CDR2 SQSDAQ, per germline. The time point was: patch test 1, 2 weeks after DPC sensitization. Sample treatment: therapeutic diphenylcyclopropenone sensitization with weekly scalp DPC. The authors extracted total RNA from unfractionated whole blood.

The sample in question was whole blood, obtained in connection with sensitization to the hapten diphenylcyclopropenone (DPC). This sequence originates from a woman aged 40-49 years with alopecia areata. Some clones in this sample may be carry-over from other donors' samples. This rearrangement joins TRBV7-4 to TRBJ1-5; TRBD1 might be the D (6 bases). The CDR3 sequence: CASSSDRQVSNQPQHF. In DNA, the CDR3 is TGTGCCAGCAGCTCTGACCGACAGGTTAGCAATCAGCCCCAGCATTTT.